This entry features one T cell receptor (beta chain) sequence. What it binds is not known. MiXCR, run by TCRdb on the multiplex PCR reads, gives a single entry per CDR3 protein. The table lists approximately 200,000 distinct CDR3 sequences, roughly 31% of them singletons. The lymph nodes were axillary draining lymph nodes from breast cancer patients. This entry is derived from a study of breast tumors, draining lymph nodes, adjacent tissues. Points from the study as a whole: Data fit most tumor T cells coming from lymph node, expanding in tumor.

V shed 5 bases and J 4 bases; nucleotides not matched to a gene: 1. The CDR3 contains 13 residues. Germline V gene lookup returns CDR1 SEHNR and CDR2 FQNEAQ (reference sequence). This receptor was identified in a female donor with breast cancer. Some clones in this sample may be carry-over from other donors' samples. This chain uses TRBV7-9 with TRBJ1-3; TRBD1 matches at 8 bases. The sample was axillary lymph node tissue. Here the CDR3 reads CASSRTGGNTIYF. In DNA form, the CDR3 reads TGTGCCAGCAGCCGGACAGGGGGAAACACCATATATTTT. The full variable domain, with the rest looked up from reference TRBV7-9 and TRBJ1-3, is DTGVSQNPRHKITKRGQNVTFRCDPISEHNRLYWYRQTLGQGPEFLTYFQNEAQLEKSRLLSDRFSAERPKGSFSTLEIQRTEQGDSAMYLCASSRTGGNTIYFGEGSWLTVV.